This TCR beta chain was obtained from a study of tumor and adjacent non-tumor tissue in lung cancer. A modified ARM-PCR protocol with three rounds of nested PCR amplified TCRbeta. A single record per CDR3 protein comes from TCRdb applying MiXCR to the multiplex PCR reads. Altogether over 130,000 distinct CDR3 sequences are present, around 65% being singletons, with the ten largest covering about 20%. The CDR3 sequence is 14 residues long. Germline V gives CDR1 PRHDT, CDR2 FYEKMQ (reference sequence). With respect to this clonotype: A much larger clone sits a single nucleotide away, making a read error possible.

This sample's RNA came from whole unsorted tissue. V gene TRBV13 combines with J gene TRBJ1-1; maybe TRBD1 (6 bases). The sample comprised lung tumor tissue. The TCR originated in a man between 60 and 75 years old with small cell lung cancer. The CDR3 protein is CTSSLGSGASEAFF. For the CDR3, the DNA is TGTACCAGCAGCTTAGGATCGGGGGCCAGTGAAGCTTTCTTT.